This T cell receptor beta chain was recorded in a study of CD8 T cells in ankylosing spondylitis. Study observations and caveats: The study identified a TCR beta motif of roughly eight highly homologous variants that appeared characteristic of ankylosing spondylitis blood. The clones that were linked to disease were reported to be significantly enriched in matched synovial fluid samples from ankylosing spondylitis patients.

To note about this clonotype: The antigen remains unidentified.

The CDR3 spans 12 residues. V was shortened by 10 bases and J by 3 bases, with 10 bases between the two germline ends. Germline assignment: CDR1 SGHRS and CDR2 YFSETQ. TCRdb reprocessed the 5' RACE reads via MiXCR and lists one record per CDR3 protein. The data show over 400,000 distinct CDR3 sequences, 25% to 30% seen once. Material: blood, either unsorted or a sorted T cell fraction (not recorded which). V and J are TRBV5-1 and TRBJ1-4, with D possibly matching TRBD1 (5 bases). This clonotype was obtained from a male donor with ankylosing spondylitis. CDR3 nucleotides: TGCGCCTCCGGGACCTCTAATGAAAAACTGTTTTTT. Protein sequence: CASGTSNEKLFF.